Sequencing of this T cell receptor beta chain was carried out in a study of T cell changes during pregnancy in multiple sclerosis. The data were produced by immunoSEQ multiplex PCR, yet TCRdb's version contains in-frame clones alone and is incomplete. The sample lists about 40,000 clones; 80% to 95% were seen once. Germline V gives CDR1 SGHTS, CDR2 YDEGEE. With 2 bases clipped from V and 4 bases from J, the junction kept 5 bases outside the gene matches. This CDR3 has 16 amino acids. The specimen comprised CD8+ T cells from peripheral blood mononuclear cells, sampled in the first trimester of pregnancy. This sequence joins TRBV5-8 and TRBJ2-1; 11 bases align to TRBD2. This receptor was obtained from a female donor with multiple sclerosis, enrolled in a pregnancy study. DNA of the CDR3: TGTGCCAGCAGCTTTTTTACTAGCGGGGGTTACAATGAGCAGTTCTTC. Its protein is CASSFFTSGGYNEQFF.